Presented here are 5 T cell receptor beta chains from one specimen sequenced in a study of blood T cell repertoires in COVID-19. Data came from immunoSEQ multiplex PCR; TCRdb stores just in-frame clones and leaves some out. The data show more than 200,000 clones, 85% to 90% seen once. The specimen was PBMCs or T cells enriched from blood (not recorded which). Receptors originate from a woman aged 25 to 39 with acute COVID-19.

The genes are TRBV25-1 and TRBJ2-7; tentative D call: TRBD2 (5 bases). Looked up from germline, CDR1 is MGHDK and CDR2 is SYGVNS. Deletions cut 6 bases from V and 5 bases from J, with 11 bases between. The CDR3 has 12 amino acids. The CDR3 protein is CASRGEGDEQYF. CDR3 DNA: TGTGCCAGCAGGGGAGAGGGAGACGAGCAGTACTTC.

As regards this clone: This sample also contains other DNA sequences that code for the same CDR3. The gene calls are TRBV4-3 and TRBJ1-6; 9 nucleotides match TRBD1. This CDR3 region has 15 residues. Germline V gene sequence: CDR1 LGHNA, CDR2 YSLEER. Trimming took 4 bases from V and 7 from J; bases not matched to a gene: 5. This CDR3 is CASSLSGTGNSPLHF. The CDR3 DNA reads TGCGCCAGCAGCCTCTCCGGGACAGGGAATTCACCCCTCCACTTT.

V usage is TRBV9 and J usage is TRBJ1-2, with D maybe TRBD1 (5 bases). V lost 3 bases and J 3 bases, leaving 15 bases between the germline ends. The CDR3 has 15 amino acids. Germline V gene lookup returns CDR1 SGDLS and CDR2 YYNGEE. DNA for the CDR3: TGTGCCAGCAGCGCCACAGGAGCTCCTTACTATGGCTACACCTTC. This translates into CASSATGAPYYGYTF.

In its sample, this clone was seen once. The genes are TRBV4-1 and TRBJ1-1; no reliable D call. The CDR3 is made up of 15 amino acids. V lost 2 bases, J lost 0 bases, and 10 bases lay in between. Germline V gene lookup returns CDR1 MGHRA and CDR2 YSYEKL. The CDR3: CASSQSEGMNTEAFF. CDR3 DNA: TGCGCCAGCAGCCAAAGTGAGGGTATGAACACTGAAGCTTTCTTT.

The genes are TRBV6-5 and TRBJ2-7, with TRBD1 matching over 10 bases. J gave up 2 bases and V 6 bases, and 7 bases lay outside the gene matches. Germline CDR1 reads MNHEY; CDR2 reads SVGAGI. This CDR3 is built from 15 residues. CDR3 amino acids: CASSPDRGLTYEQYF. DNA for the CDR3: TGTGCCAGCAGCCCGGACAGGGGGTTAACCTACGAGCAGTACTTC.